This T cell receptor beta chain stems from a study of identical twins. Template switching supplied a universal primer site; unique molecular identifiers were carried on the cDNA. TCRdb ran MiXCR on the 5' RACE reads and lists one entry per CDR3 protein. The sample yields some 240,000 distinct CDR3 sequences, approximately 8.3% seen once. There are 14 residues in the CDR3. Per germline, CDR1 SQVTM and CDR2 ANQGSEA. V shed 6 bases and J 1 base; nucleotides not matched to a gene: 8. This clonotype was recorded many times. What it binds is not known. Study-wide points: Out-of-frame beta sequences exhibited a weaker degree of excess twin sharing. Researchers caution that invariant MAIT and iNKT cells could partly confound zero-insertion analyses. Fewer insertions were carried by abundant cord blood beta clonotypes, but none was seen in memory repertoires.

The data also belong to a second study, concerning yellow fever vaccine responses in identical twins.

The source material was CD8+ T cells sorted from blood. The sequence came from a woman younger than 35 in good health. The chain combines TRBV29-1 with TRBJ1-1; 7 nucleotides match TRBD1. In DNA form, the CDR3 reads TGCAGCGTGGAGGAGGGACAGAAGAACACTGAAGCTTTCTTT. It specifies CSVEEGQKNTEAFF.